This passage covers 20 T cell receptor beta chains from one sample sequenced in a study of blood T cell repertoires in COVID-19. Assay: immunoSEQ multiplex PCR; the TCRdb copy retains only in-frame clones and omits some. The repertoire consists of roughly 180,000 clones, with roughly 88% occurring once and the leading ten covering roughly 1.1%. Source material: peripheral blood. The receptors come from a man in his sixties who had recovered from COVID-19.

This chain uses TRBV7-2 with TRBJ1-3, with TRBD1 as a possible D gene (5 bases). The germline V and J ends were trimmed by 1 base and 2 bases, with 9 bases remaining between them. CDR3 size: 15 residues. Germline-derived CDR1 and CDR2 are SGHTA and FQGNSA. Here the CDR3 reads CASSLVGGAGNTIYF. For the CDR3, the DNA is TGTGCCAGCAGCTTAGTAGGAGGGGCTGGAAACACCATATATTTT.

V gene TRBV6-5 combines with J gene TRBJ1-1; D remains ambiguous. V lost 0 bases, J lost 0 bases, and 5 bases lay in between. Germline loops: CDR1 MNHEY, CDR2 SVGAGI. This CDR3 comprises 14 residues. CDR3 sequence (DNA): TGTGCCAGCAGTTACTCCGGGGTGAACACTGAAGCTTTCTTT. It specifies CASSYSGVNTEAFF.

A few counts support this clone. This chain uses TRBV6-5 with TRBJ1-5, with a possible D match to TRBD1 (6 bases). V shed 5 bases and J shed 4 bases, with 12 bases lying between them. Per the germline V gene, CDR1 is MNHEY and CDR2 is SVGAGI. CDR3 size: 14 residues. CDR3 protein: CASSHRQANQPQHF. The DNA of the CDR3 is TGTGCCAGCAGTCATCGACAGGCTAATCAGCCCCAGCATTTT.

The chain links TRBV5-1 to TRBJ1-1; TRBD1 matches at 7 bases. CDR1 is SGHRS and CDR2 is YFSETQ in the germline V gene. The J segment lost 3 bases and the V segment lost 4 bases, leaving 3 bases of the junction unmatched. The CDR3 extends over 13 amino acids. Here the CDR3 reads CASSGQVDTEAFF. The DNA for the CDR3 is TGCGCCAGCAGCGGACAGGTTGACACTGAAGCTTTCTTT.

The chain uses TRBV29-1 and TRBJ2-7; no clear D gene. The CDR3 runs 12 residues. V was cut by 4 bases and J by 2 bases, with 9 bases left in between. The germline V gene has CDR1 SQVTM and CDR2 ANQGSEA. The CDR3, as DNA: TGCAGCGTTGGACTTTCCCCCTACGAGCAGTACTTC. It yields the protein CSVGLSPYEQYF.

The rearrangement uses TRBV7-9 and TRBJ2-1; 8 nucleotides align to TRBD2. This CDR3 comprises 15 residues. The germline V gene has CDR1 SEHNR and CDR2 FQNEAQ (reference sequence). The V and J ends lost 5 bases and 3 bases, in that order; junction bases with no gene match: 6. The CDR3 bases are TGTGCCAGCAGCGTTCCCGGGGGGGGCTACAATGAGCAGTTCTTC. It yields the protein CASSVPGGGYNEQFF.

The rearrangement links TRBV14 to TRBJ2-7; the match to TRBD1 covers 7 bases. The J segment lost 0 bases and the V segment lost 2 bases, leaving 4 bases of the junction unmatched. The CDR3 runs 15 residues. From germline, CDR1 is SGHDN and CDR2 FVKESK. CDR3 bases: TGTGCCAGCAGCCAAACCGGGACAGTCTCCTACGAGCAGTACTTC. It translates to CASSQTGTVSYEQYF.

The genes are TRBV5-1 and TRBJ2-4; a possible D gene is TRBD2 (5 bases). The CDR3 loop spans 16 amino acids. Germline CDR1 SGHRS, CDR2 YFSETQ. With 4 bases removed from V and 0 bases from J, the gap between germline ends came to 14 bases. The CDR3 bases are TGCGCCAGCAGCGAGGACGGACTCCTAGCCAAAAACATTCAGTACTTC. Translation gives CASSEDGLLAKNIQYF.

The rearrangement uses TRBV3-1 (or the pseudogene TRBV3-2) and TRBJ2-7; 10 bases match TRBD2. The CDR3 length is 16 residues. The J segment lost 7 bases and the V segment lost 0 bases, leaving 9 bases of the junction unmatched. CDR1 is LGHDT and CDR2 is YNNKEL in the germline V gene (reference sequence). DNA of the CDR3: TGTGCCAGCAGCCAAGAGAGGGCCAGCGGGGGGGCGGAGCAGTACTTC. Translated: CASSQERASGGAEQYF.

CDR3 DNA: TGTGCCAGCAGCTCTCTACAGGGCCCTCTCTATGGCTACACCTTC. Amino acid sequence: CASSSLQGPLYGYTF. The V call is TRBV7-2, the J call TRBJ1-2; possible D gene TRBD1, 6 bases. V lost 4 bases and J lost 4, with 16 bases in between. Germline V gives CDR1 SGHTA, CDR2 FQGNSA. This CDR3 has 15 residues.

The chain recombines TRBV11-3 with TRBJ2-5; the D is unclear. Germline lookup yields CDR1 SGHNT and CDR2 YENEEA. V gave up 3 bases and J gave up 2 bases, with 4 bases separating them. The CDR3 loop spans 12 amino acids. Here the CDR3 reads CASSLEQETQYF. For the CDR3, the DNA is TGTGCCAGCAGCTTGGAGCAAGAGACCCAGTACTTC.

The rearrangement joins TRBV21-1 to TRBJ2-7; no DNA check was done on the table's D call, TRBD2. TRBV21-1 is a pseudogene segment. The CDR3 has 14 amino acids. The CDR3 is CAGCRRESSYEQYF. CDR3 DNA: TGTGCCGGATGCCGGAGGGAAAGCTCCTACGAGCAGTACTTC.

This sequence joins TRBV5-1 and TRBJ1-4; 7 bases map to TRBD1. CDR3 length: 16 residues. V lost 1 base and J lost 3; bases outside the gene matches: 6. CDR1 and CDR2 (germline): SGHRS, YFSETQ. Written as DNA, the CDR3 is TGCGCCAGCAGCTTGATGGCAGGGGGTGCTAATGAAAAACTGTTTTTT. This translates into CASSLMAGGANEKLFF. The complete variable domain, with remaining parts taken from reference TRBV5-1 and TRBJ1-4, reads KAGVTQTPRYLIKTRGQQVTLSCSPISGHRSVSWYQQTPGQGLQFLFEYFSETQRNKGNFPGRFSGRQFSNSRSEMNVSTLELGDSALYLCASSLMAGGANEKLFFGSGTQLSVL.

The chain is built from TRBV11-2 and TRBJ2-3; TRBD1 is a possible D gene (6 bases). The germline V gene encodes CDR1 SGHAT and CDR2 FQNNGV. V gave up 4 bases and J gave up 0 bases, with 17 bases separating them. The CDR3 extends over 17 amino acids. CDR3 bases: TGTGCCAGCAGCTACCAAATGAGGGGGTCTAGCACAGATACGCAGTATTTT. Translating gives CASSYQMRGSSTDTQYF.

V and J are TRBV7-8 and TRBJ1-1; no definite D call. This CDR3 comprises 15 residues. The germline V and J ends were trimmed by 1 base and 2 bases, with 11 bases remaining between them. The germline V gene encodes CDR1 SGHVS and CDR2 FQNEAQ. The CDR3 is CASSLVWALNTEAFF. CDR3 DNA sequence: TGTGCCAGCAGCTTAGTATGGGCCCTCAACACTGAAGCTTTCTTT.

This rearrangement joins TRBV4-3 to TRBJ2-2; D unclear. This CDR3 comprises 13 residues. V lost 0 bases and J 6 bases, leaving 5 bases between the germline ends. In germline, CDR1 is LGHNA, CDR2 YSLEER. Written as DNA, the CDR3 is TGCGCCAGCAGCCAAGACTACTCCGGGGAGCTGTTTTTT. Protein: CASSQDYSGELFF.

The chain carries TRBV11-2 and TRBJ2-1, with D possibly being TRBD1 (5 bases). CDR3 length: 14 amino acids. Germline assignment: CDR1 SGHAT and CDR2 FQNNGV. With 0 bases removed from V and 8 bases from J, the gap between germline ends came to 11 bases. CDR3 in DNA: TGTGCCAGCAGCTTAGATCCCCAGGGTTATGAGCAGTTCTTC. This gives the protein CASSLDPQGYEQFF.

The chain recombines TRBV5-8 with TRBJ1-2; maybe TRBD1 (6 bases). CDR1 and CDR2 from the germline V gene are SGHTS and YDEGEE. V was clipped by 4 bases and J by 4 bases, with 14 bases between them. The CDR3 runs to 14 residues. The CDR3 bases are TGTGCCAGCAGCGAGATTCAGGGGACCTATGGCTACACCTTC. Translated, it gives CASSEIQGTYGYTF.

The genes are TRBV5-4 and TRBJ2-1, with 9 bases aligning to TRBD2. V gave up 2 bases and J gave up 6 bases; unmatched junction bases: 6. Germline V lookup: CDR1 SGHNT, CDR2 YYREEE (reference sequence). This CDR3 spans 15 amino acids. The CDR3 protein is CASSFTSGLLNEQFF. The CDR3 DNA sequence: TGTGCCAGCAGCTTCACTAGCGGGCTACTCAATGAGCAGTTCTTC. The whole variable domain, remainder taken from reference TRBV5-4 and TRBJ2-1, is ETGVTQSPTHLIKTRGQQVTLRCSSQSGHNTVSWYQQALGQGPQFIFQYYREEENGRGNFPPRFSGLQFPNYSSELNVNALELDDSALYLCASSFTSGLLNEQFFGPGTRLTVL.

The genes are TRBV6-5 and TRBJ2-3, with TRBD2 matching over 8 bases. There are 16 residues in the CDR3. Germline V CDR1 and CDR2: MNHEY, SVGAGI. V lost 3 bases to trimming and J lost 2 bases; unmatched junction nucleotides: 7. The CDR3 DNA reads TGTGCCAGCAGTTATCGGGCGGGGGGCCTCACAGATACGCAGTATTTT. Residues: CASSYRAGGLTDTQYF.